These 23 T cell receptor beta chains share one sample of origin, sequenced in a study of beta chain features in type 1 diabetes. The isolated RNA, all of it, was reverse transcribed, so expressed TCRB transcripts were what got sequenced. Some clones are missing from TCRdb's copy, which holds only in-frame ones; the method was immunoSEQ multiplex PCR. The sample records hundreds of thousands of clones, roughly an eighth being singletons. Sequenced input: naive CD4+ T cells from blood. These receptor sequences come from a woman aged 40 to 50 in good health.

The chain employs TRBV19 and TRBJ2-7; the match to TRBD2 covers 7 bases. The CDR3 length is 15 residues. V was pared by 2 bases and J by 2 bases, with 6 bases of the junction left unmatched. Germline assignment: CDR1 LNHDA and CDR2 SQIVND (reference sequence). CDR3 in amino acids: CASSISGTLPYEQYF. CDR3 nucleotides: TGTGCCAGTAGTATAAGCGGGACTCTCCCCTACGAGCAGTACTTC.

A few counts support this clone. The genes are TRBV9 and TRBJ2-4; 11 bases line up with TRBD2. The CDR3 totals 14 residues. Germline V gene sequence: CDR1 SGDLS, CDR2 YYNGEE. V shed 6 bases, J shed 4 bases, and the junction held 3 bases outside the gene matches. Here the CDR3 DNA reads TGTGCCAGCAACATAGCGGGGGGGAAAAACATTCAGTACTTC. This sequence encodes CASNIAGGKNIQYF.

The DNA of the CDR3 is TGTGCCAGCAGTCTCTCCAGGGGAGCTAACTATGGCTACACCTTC. The encoded protein is CASSLSRGANYGYTF. V and J are TRBV6-5 and TRBJ1-2; weak D call: TRBD1 (6 bases). The CDR3 has 15 amino acids. Germline CDR1 and CDR2: MNHEY and SVGAGI. Trimming cost V 5 bases and J 0 bases, with 13 bases left between them.

The chain is built from TRBV7-6 and TRBJ1-1; TRBD1 matches at 10 bases. The germline V gene has CDR1 SGHVS and CDR2 FNYEAQ. V shed 5 bases, J shed 6 bases, and the junction held 6 bases outside the gene matches. This CDR3 region has 14 residues. CDR3: CASSHRDRGSEAFF. For the CDR3, the DNA is TGTGCCAGCAGCCACCGGGACAGGGGTTCTGAAGCTTTCTTT. Full variable domain (missing parts from reference TRBV7-6 and TRBJ1-1): GAGVSQSPRYKVTKRGQDVALRCDPISGHVSLYWYRQALGQGPEFLTYFNYEAQQDKSGLPNDRFSAERPEGSISTLTIQRTEQRDSAMYRCASSHRDRGSEAFFGQGTRLTVV.

This clone was seen more than once but under ten times. V is TRBV20-1 and J is TRBJ1-4; no firm D call. The CDR3 covers 11 residues. In germline, CDR1 is DFQATT, CDR2 SNEGSKA (reference sequence). V lost 1 base and J lost 8, with 5 bases in between. The CDR3 nucleotides are TGCAGTGCTAGAGTCGTAGAAAAACTGTTTTTT. Translating it yields CSARVVEKLFF.

The genes are TRBV18 and TRBJ2-5; 11 bases are shared with TRBD2. The V gene end was trimmed by 1 base and the J gene end by 5 bases; junction bases not matched to a gene: 6. The CDR3 extends over 16 amino acids. Germline assignment: CDR1 KGHSH and CDR2 LQKENI. This chain's CDR3 is CASSPRELAGEETQYF. CDR3 nucleotide sequence: TGTGCCAGCTCACCACGTGAACTAGCGGGGGAGGAGACCCAGTACTTC.

This clone was counted between two and nine times. This chain connects TRBV11-1 to TRBJ2-3; TRBD2 aligns across 7 bases. Germline assignment: CDR1 SGHAT and CDR2 FQDESV (reference sequence). Trimming removed 4 bases from V and 1 base from J; junction bases left unmatched: 5. The CDR3 totals 15 residues. CDR3 in DNA: TGTGCCAGCAGCTCTTGGGGAGGGGGCACAGATACGCAGTATTTT. Its protein product is CASSSWGGGTDTQYF.

In this sample, this clone turned up a few times. The chain employs TRBV9 and TRBJ2-1; TRBD2 agrees at 7 bases. Germline values: CDR1 SGDLS, CDR2 YYNGEE. V lost 4 bases, J lost 6 bases, and 4 bases stayed unmatched. The CDR3 has 13 amino acids. The CDR3, as DNA: TGTGCCAGCAGCCAGGGACTAATCAATGAGCAGTTCTTC. Translated: CASSQGLINEQFF. Drawing the rest from reference TRBV9 and TRBJ2-1, the complete variable domain is DSGVTQTPKHLITATGQRVTLRCSPRSGDLSVYWYQQSLDQGLQFLIQYYNGEERAKGNILERFSAQQFPDLHSELNLSSLELGDSALYFCASSQGLINEQFFGPGTRLTVL.

V usage is TRBV7-9 and J usage is TRBJ2-7, with 8 bases aligning to TRBD1. This CDR3 contains 14 residues. Trimming cost V 5 bases and J 6 bases; bases outside gene matches: 9. Germline V gene data show CDR1 as SEHNR and CDR2 as FQNEAQ (reference sequence). The CDR3 here is CASSPTGERAEQYF. For the CDR3, the DNA is TGTGCCAGCAGCCCGACAGGGGAGAGGGCCGAGCAGTACTTC.

The chain carries TRBV6-5 and TRBJ2-2, with 10 nucleotides matching TRBD1. CDR1 is MNHEY, CDR2 SVGAGI, per germline. J gave up 6 bases and V 3 bases, and 7 bases lay outside the gene matches. The CDR3 is 16 residues long. CDR3 nucleotide sequence: TGTGCCAGCAGTTATTCCGGGACAGGGGTCTCCGGGGAGCTGTTTTTT. It codes for CASSYSGTGVSGELFF.

The chain is built from TRBV10-3 and TRBJ1-2; D gene unclear. Trimming pared 6 bases from V and 7 bases from J, leaving 18 bases between. This CDR3 is 14 amino acids long. The germline gives CDR1 ENHRY, CDR2 SYGVKD. The CDR3 bases are TGTGCCATCAGAATCGGTGACCGACTCGCTGGCTACACCTTC. Its protein is CAIRIGDRLAGYTF.

This clone was seen more than once but under ten times. The V and J genes are TRBV5-1 and TRBJ2-1; 11 bases fit TRBD2. CDR1 and CDR2 (germline): SGHRS, YFSETQ. The length of the CDR3 is 16 residues. Germline trimming cut 4 bases from V and 2 bases from J; bases unmatched to any gene: 5. The DNA of the CDR3 is TGCGCCAGCAGCGCCCTTAGCGGGGGGGCCTACAATGAGCAGTTCTTC. Translation: CASSALSGGAYNEQFF.

V and J are TRBV2 and TRBJ1-6; tentative D call: TRBD1 (5 bases). V was pared by 7 bases and J by 8 bases, with 15 bases between. CDR3 length equals 14 residues. CDR1 SNHLY and CDR2 FYNNEI come from the germline V gene. The CDR3 sequence: CASKGLGLHSPLHF. CDR3 in DNA: TGTGCCAGCAAGGGTCTGGGGCTCCATTCACCCCTCCACTTT.

The chain combines TRBV5-1 with TRBJ1-4; tentatively, D is TRBD1 (6 bases). Germline-derived CDR1 and CDR2 are SGHRS and YFSETQ. V was clipped by 0 bases and J by 6 bases, with 15 bases between them. The CDR3 runs 16 residues. CDR3 residues: CASSLVGGAVDEKLFF. The CDR3 region has the DNA TGCGCCAGCAGCTTGGTCGGGGGGGCTGTTGATGAAAAACTGTTTTTT. The variable domain in full, with the rest retrieved from reference TRBV5-1 and TRBJ1-4, is KAGVTQTPRYLIKTRGQQVTLSCSPISGHRSVSWYQQTPGQGLQFLFEYFSETQRNKGNFPGRFSGRQFSNSRSEMNVSTLELGDSALYLCASSLVGGAVDEKLFFGSGTQLSVL.

This clone turned up a few times. J is TRBJ2-7 and V is TRBV10-3; 9 nucleotides align to TRBD1. Per the germline V gene, CDR1 is ENHRY and CDR2 is SYGVKD. Trimming took 6 bases from V and 5 from J; bases not matched to a gene: 5. The CDR3 consists of 13 residues. The CDR3 sequence: CAIRTGGSDEQYF. CDR3 coding DNA: TGTGCCATCAGGACAGGGGGTTCGGACGAGCAGTACTTC.

This clone has only a few counts. The chain carries TRBV7-9 and TRBJ1-2, with D possibly being TRBD1 (5 bases). Germline V lookup: CDR1 SEHNR, CDR2 FQNEAQ (reference sequence). Deletions cut 5 bases from V and 4 bases from J, with 17 bases between. The length of the CDR3 is 15 residues. CDR3 protein: CASSRMSTESYGYTF. CDR3 sequence (DNA): TGTGCCAGCAGCCGGATGTCGACAGAGAGCTATGGCTACACCTTC. The full variable domain, its missing parts supplied by reference TRBV7-9 and TRBJ1-2, is DTGVSQNPRHKITKRGQNVTFRCDPISEHNRLYWYRQTLGQGPEFLTYFQNEAQLEKSRLLSDRFSAERPKGSFSTLEIQRTEQGDSAMYLCASSRMSTESYGYTFGSGTRLTVV.

This clone was counted between two and nine times. The chain couples TRBV7-9 to TRBJ1-3; D perhaps matches TRBD1 (5 bases). V lost 11 bases and J 2 bases, leaving 13 bases between the germline ends. CDR3 length: 13 amino acids. Germline V CDR1 and CDR2: SEHNR, FQNEAQ (reference sequence). The CDR3 is CAVSAGTGNTIYF. In nucleotides, the CDR3 is TGTGCCGTAAGCGCAGGGACTGGAAACACCATATATTTT.

This chain joins TRBV11-2 and TRBJ1-3; D call uncertain. V lost 4 bases and J lost 2, with 12 bases in between. Germline CDR1 and CDR2: SGHAT and FQNNGV. This CDR3 is 15 amino acids long. CDR3 coding DNA: TGTGCCAGCAGCTCCCTACGGGTGACTGGAAACACCATATATTTT. Its protein is CASSSLRVTGNTIYF.

This clone was seen a handful of times. CDR3 in DNA: TGTGCCAGCAGCGTATACGGGGGTAGGGCTGAAGCTTTCTTT. Translated: CASSVYGGRAEAFF. J is TRBJ1-1 and V is TRBV9, with a tentative D call TRBD1 (5 bases). The CDR3 spans 14 residues. Germline lookup yields CDR1 SGDLS and CDR2 YYNGEE. Trimming took off 1 base at V and 6 bases at J, with 13 bases between the two ends. The complete variable domain, with remaining parts taken from reference TRBV9 and TRBJ1-1, reads DSGVTQTPKHLITATGQRVTLRCSPRSGDLSVYWYQQSLDQGLQFLIQYYNGEERAKGNILERFSAQQFPDLHSELNLSSLELGDSALYFCASSVYGGRAEAFFGQGTRLTVV.

This clone has a handful of counts. CDR3 DNA sequence: TGCGCCAGCAGCTTCTACACCGGGGAGCTGTTTTTT. This sequence encodes CASSFYTGELFF. The gene calls are TRBV5-1 and TRBJ2-2; no clear D gene. Trimming took off 2 bases at V and 3 bases at J, with 2 bases between the two ends. The germline CDR1 and CDR2 sequences are SGHRS and YFSETQ. There are 12 residues in the CDR3.

The chain links TRBV5-1 to TRBJ2-3; D gene uncertain. The V gene's germline CDR1 is SGHRS and CDR2 YFSETQ. The CDR3 runs to 15 residues. With 0 bases removed from V and 2 bases from J, the gap between germline ends came to 10 bases. The CDR3 DNA reads TGCGCCAGCAGCTTGGGGGCATCCCTCACAGATACGCAGTATTTT. This encodes CASSLGASLTDTQYF.

This clone turned up a few times. The chain carries TRBV7-9 and TRBJ2-3; D uncertain. From germline, CDR1 is SEHNR and CDR2 FQNEAQ (reference sequence). Deletions cut 5 bases from V and 2 bases from J, with 11 bases between. The CDR3 sequence is 14 residues long. The chain's CDR3 is CASSHPPITDTQYF. The CDR3 DNA reads TGTGCCAGCAGCCACCCCCCTATCACAGATACGCAGTATTTT.

This clone occurred a few times. The chain recombines TRBV4-1 with TRBJ1-5; tentative D call: TRBD1 (6 bases). Germline V gene sequence: CDR1 MGHRA, CDR2 YSYEKL. V was trimmed by 0 bases and J by 7 bases, leaving 16 bases between them. The CDR3 loop spans 16 amino acids. CDR3 DNA sequence: TGCGCCAGCAGCCAAGAGCGGATGGCAGGGGCCCAGCCCCAGCATTTT. Protein sequence: CASSQERMAGAQPQHF.